This T cell receptor (beta chain) was retrieved from a study of neurological immune-mediated disorders. The sample holds many counts of this clonotype. CDR1 is WSHSY and CDR2 is SAAADI in the germline V gene. Trimming pared 4 bases from V and 3 bases from J, leaving 13 bases between. The CDR3 is 15 residues long. One entry per CDR3 protein results from TCRdb running MiXCR on the 5' RACE reads. In the table there are 60,000 or so distinct CDR3 sequences, about an eighth of which are singletons. Sequenced sample: PBMCs. The clonotype originates from a man aged 60 to 75 in good health. J is TRBJ1-5 and V is TRBV10-2; no clear D. The CDR3 loop reads CASSVQIGYNQPQHF. DNA for the CDR3: TGCGCCAGCAGTGTCCAGATTGGGTACAATCAGCCCCAGCATTTT.